This entry describes one TCR beta chain. Its antigen target is currently unknown. The input lacks base qualities; no much larger clone sits a single base away. These data originate in a study of T cell responses to AZD1222 COVID-19 vaccine (dated by TCRdb to about 2021). In the study overall: AZD1222 recipients with second doses at about 4 weeks or about 12 weeks were pooled, because spike-specific TCR depth and breadth did not differ between schedules. A total of 233 trial participants underwent TCR sequencing, of whom about 210 received two doses of AZD1222 and around 26 received two doses of the MenACWY control vaccine. Trial participants were enrolled into age subgroups of 18-55, 56-69 and 70-plus years, which contained 148, 28 and 57 TCR-sequenced participants, respectively.

The paper as a whole reports these results and caveats: Conclusions about previously exposed vaccinees are limited, since just five to seven AZD1222 recipients were seropositive for SARS-CoV-2 at baseline. Because no day 14 peak-response samples were available, the repertoires could be characterized only after the peak T cell response. Nearly half of unique spike-specific TCRs reportedly recognized epitopes outside regions mutated in the B.1.351 and B.1.1.7 variants. After two AZD1222 doses, spike-specific TCR breadth and depth were significantly higher than at day 0 and than in MenACWY recipients. Participants were mostly white British and included more females than males, and it was suggested by the authors that clonal diversity may have been underestimated. The whole spike protein was spanned by vaccine-associated CD4 TCRs, and dominant responses were seen in regions 160-218 and 743-854. In the small 56-69-year group, the increase in depth fell short of significance, most likely because of low power.

The CDR3 regions of human TCRbeta chains were subjected to immunosequencing. The source study handled its data this way. Repertoire TCRs were checked for matches against a reference library of SARS-CoV-2-specific TCRs that had been generated using the MIRA antigen-specificity platform. Breadth was defined as the fraction of unique TCRs that were SARS-CoV-2-associated, and depth was defined as the fraction of total T cells that were SARS-CoV-2-associated. Using the MIRA data, every spike-specific TCR was mapped to the spike region that the TCR reacted to and assigned to either a CD4 or a CD8 class. Log10-transformed breadth and depth values were compared by one-way ANOVA with Sidak's multiple comparisons tests. Entries here come from immuneACCESS through TCRdb and include only in-frame sequences with V and J called. Some clones fail to appear in such tables; in the studies checked, an unresolved V gene covers under half of the shortfall, and the cause of the remainder is unknown. V, J and clone size derive from that table, while D and trimming were established from the DNA sequence. This sample lists about 130,000 clones; around nine tenths were detected once. 1.5% to 2% of the sample belongs to the ten largest clones.

The meaning of the sample's time point label: baseline before first vaccination. Vaccinee samples were obtained from the UK trials COV001 and COV002, which included a single-blind randomized controlled phase 2/3 trial of AZD1222 (ChAdOx1 nCoV-19) in healthy adults. For TCRbeta chain sequencing, PBMC samples were collected from trial participants at day 0 and at day 28 after the second dose. Based on the germline V gene, the CDR1 and CDR2 sequences are MDHEN and SYDVKM. Taken from cysteine to phenylalanine, the CDR3 has 13 residues. Solely the CDR3 DNA is kept, with 39 bases framed from the first base. Trimming at the junction amounts to 4 bases on V and 0 bases on J, and the germline ends lie 6 bases apart.

The sample here was peripheral blood, taken on day 0 of AZD1222 vaccination. The origin of this receptor is an adult in good health. The chain couples TRBV28 to TRBJ1-1; the D gene is not confidently resolved. The CDR3 amino acid sequence is: CASSSFLNTEAFF. The sequence in DNA is TGTGCCAGCAGTTCCTTTCTGAACACTGAAGCTTTCTTT.